The rows below give T cell receptor beta chains drawn from one sample of a study of OX40 agonist ivuxolimab in advanced cancers. Clones were sequenced by immunoSEQ multiplex PCR, and TCRdb holds only the in-frame ones, with some missing. Of around 15,000 clones listed, over 70% are singletons. The specimen comprised CD4+ or CD8+ T cells sorted from blood, sampled in a trial of the OX40 agonist ivuxolimab. The receptor source for this set is an adult with an advanced solid tumor such as melanoma, head and neck, liver or kidney cancer. The CDR3 runs from the conserved cysteine through the conserved F or W. The order of the fields is CDR3 DNA, CDR3 protein, CDR3 length, D gene, V gene, clone size, J gene. The D gene is left open where the match is weak. Some rows mark clone size as missing; the rest say once, few, many or name a class of expanded clone.

CDR3nt: TGCGCCAGCAGCCCGGGCCCCCTGGAGGGTCAGCCCCAGCATTTT; CDR3aa: CASSPGPLEGQPQHF; len: 15; d_gene: -; v_gene: TRBV4-1; abundance: -; j_gene: TRBJ1-5
CDR3nt: TGTGCCAGCAGTTCCCTGACTAGCGGGGGGTTTACAGATACGCAGTATTTT; CDR3aa: CASSSLTSGGFTDTQYF; len: 17; d_gene: TRBD2; v_gene: TRBV27; abundance: -; j_gene: TRBJ2-3
CDR3nt: TGCGCCAGCAGCCAAGAGCCAAGTAATGAAAAACTGTTTTTT; CDR3aa: CASSQEPSNEKLFF; len: 14; d_gene: -; v_gene: TRBV4-3; abundance: -; j_gene: TRBJ1-4
CDR3nt: TGCAGCGCCTACGCGGGTCCCACTAGCACAGATACGCAGTATTTT; CDR3aa: CSAYAGPTSTDTQYF; len: 15; d_gene: -; v_gene: TRBV29-1; abundance: -; j_gene: TRBJ2-3
CDR3nt: TGTGCCAGCAGTTTCATACAGGAAAACCGCTATGGCTACACCTTC; CDR3aa: CASSFIQENRYGYTF; len: 15; d_gene: -; v_gene: TRBV6-1; abundance: -; j_gene: TRBJ1-2
CDR3nt: TGTGCCAGCAGTTACTCGGGGTGGGACAACAATCAGCCCCAGCATTTT; CDR3aa: CASSYSGWDNNQPQHF; len: 16; d_gene: -; v_gene: TRBV6-5; abundance: few; j_gene: TRBJ1-5
CDR3nt: TGTGCCAGCAGCTTACCCACCCCGGACAGGGTCGGCTACACCTTC; CDR3aa: CASSLPTPDRVGYTF; len: 15; d_gene: TRBD1; v_gene: TRBV13; abundance: -; j_gene: TRBJ1-2
CDR3nt: TGTGCCAGCAGTTACTCGATTGAATCCTACGAGCAGTACTTC; CDR3aa: CASSYSIESYEQYF; len: 14; d_gene: -; v_gene: TRBV6-6; abundance: once; j_gene: TRBJ2-7
CDR3nt: TGTGCCAGCAGCTTGGATCTAGCCGGTGAGCAGTTCTTC; CDR3aa: CASSLDLAGEQFF; len: 13; d_gene: -; v_gene: TRBV5-4; abundance: -; j_gene: TRBJ2-1
CDR3nt: TGTGCCAGCGGCTTCTCGGAGACCTACGAGCAGTACTTC; CDR3aa: CASGFSETYEQYF; len: 13; d_gene: -; v_gene: TRBV5-6; abundance: -; j_gene: TRBJ2-7
CDR3nt: TGCGCCAGCAGCGACCGGGACAGGGGAGGGGAAGAGACCCAGTACTTC; CDR3aa: CASSDRDRGGEETQYF; len: 16; d_gene: TRBD1; v_gene: TRBV4-3; abundance: -; j_gene: TRBJ2-5
CDR3nt: TGTGCCAGCAGCTTAGAAGGGCCGGGCGAGCAGTTCTTC; CDR3aa: CASSLEGPGEQFF; len: 13; d_gene: -; v_gene: TRBV13; abundance: -; j_gene: TRBJ2-1
CDR3nt: TGTGCCAGCAGTTCCTACGGGGACACTGAAGCTTTCTTT; CDR3aa: CASSSYGDTEAFF; len: 13; d_gene: -; v_gene: TRBV6-5; abundance: -; j_gene: TRBJ1-1
CDR3nt: TGTGCCAGCAGTCACTCCTACGAGCAGTACTTC; CDR3aa: CASSHSYEQYF; len: 11; d_gene: -; v_gene: TRBV6-6; abundance: -; j_gene: TRBJ2-7
CDR3nt: TGTGCCAGCAGCTTGGAGTGGACAGGACGCGGCGAGCAGTACTTC; CDR3aa: CASSLEWTGRGEQYF; len: 15; d_gene: TRBD1; v_gene: TRBV5-6; abundance: -; j_gene: TRBJ2-7
CDR3nt: TGTGCCAGCAGTGACTCAAATAAGAAGAATGAGCAGTTCTTC; CDR3aa: CASSDSNKKNEQFF; len: 14; d_gene: -; v_gene: TRBV6-4; abundance: -; j_gene: TRBJ2-1
CDR3nt: TGTGCCAGCTCCGACATTACCGGGGAGCTGTTTTTT; CDR3aa: CASSDITGELFF; len: 12; d_gene: -; v_gene: TRBV5-8; abundance: -; j_gene: TRBJ2-2
CDR3nt: TGTGCCAGCAAATTCGGGGACAGCCAAACCTACGAGCAGTACTTC; CDR3aa: CASKFGDSQTYEQYF; len: 15; d_gene: TRBD1; v_gene: TRBV2; abundance: few; j_gene: TRBJ2-7
CDR3nt: TGTGCCAGCAGCTACTTGCCAGGGTCGGATCAGCCCCAGCATTTT; CDR3aa: CASSYLPGSDQPQHF; len: 15; d_gene: -; v_gene: TRBV5-8; abundance: -; j_gene: TRBJ1-5
CDR3nt: TGTGCCAGCAGTGCCACGGCTGGGGGACAGCCCCAGCATTTT; CDR3aa: CASSATAGGQPQHF; len: 14; d_gene: -; v_gene: TRBV27; abundance: -; j_gene: TRBJ1-5
CDR3nt: TGTGCCAGCAGTGTGGGCCTGAACACTGAAGCTTTCTTT; CDR3aa: CASSVGLNTEAFF; len: 13; d_gene: -; v_gene: TRBV2; abundance: few; j_gene: TRBJ1-1
CDR3nt: TGTGCCAGCAGCGTAGGAGGTGGGATTTTTGCTTATGAGCAGTTCTTC; CDR3aa: CASSVGGGIFAYEQFF; len: 16; d_gene: -; v_gene: TRBV9; abundance: -; j_gene: TRBJ2-1
CDR3nt: TGTGCCAGCAGCCTAGGGGTGGTCCGGGATTCACCCCTCCACTTT; CDR3aa: CASSLGVVRDSPLHF; len: 15; d_gene: -; v_gene: TRBV13; abundance: -; j_gene: TRBJ1-6
CDR3nt: TGTGCCAGCAGCCTCCCCCAGGACGGACCTCAGGAGCAGTACTTC; CDR3aa: CASSLPQDGPQEQYF; len: 15; d_gene: -; v_gene: TRBV6-5; abundance: once; j_gene: TRBJ2-7
CDR3nt: TGTGCCAGCACCCAAAAAGGGGGCACCGGGGAGCTGTTTTTT; CDR3aa: CASTQKGGTGELFF; len: 14; d_gene: -; v_gene: TRBV9; abundance: once; j_gene: TRBJ2-2
CDR3nt: TGTGCCAGCAGTTCCCTCGGGACAGGGGGCGCGGATACGCAGTATTTT; CDR3aa: CASSSLGTGGADTQYF; len: 16; d_gene: TRBD1; v_gene: TRBV6-5; abundance: -; j_gene: TRBJ2-3
CDR3nt: TGTGCCAGCAGTTACGGTGGCTCCTACGAGCAGTACTTC; CDR3aa: CASSYGGSYEQYF; len: 13; d_gene: -; v_gene: TRBV6-6; abundance: -; j_gene: TRBJ2-7
CDR3nt: TGCGCCAGCAGCCAAGGGGGCAGGGGCTACGAGCAGTACTTC; CDR3aa: CASSQGGRGYEQYF; len: 14; d_gene: -; v_gene: TRBV4-1; abundance: -; j_gene: TRBJ2-7
CDR3nt: TGTGCCTGGAGTGAGACAGACTACCCCTACGAGCAGTACTTC; CDR3aa: CAWSETDYPYEQYF; len: 14; d_gene: -; v_gene: TRBV30; abundance: medium-sized; j_gene: TRBJ2-7
CDR3nt: TGTGCCAGCAGTTACTCGACCGGAGGCTCCTACGAGCAGTACTTC; CDR3aa: CASSYSTGGSYEQYF; len: 15; d_gene: -; v_gene: TRBV6-6; abundance: -; j_gene: TRBJ2-7
CDR3nt: TGTGCCAGCAGCCAACGACTAGCGGGGGCTGGCACCGGGGAGCTGTTTTTT; CDR3aa: CASSQRLAGAGTGELFF; len: 17; d_gene: TRBD2; v_gene: TRBV9; abundance: once; j_gene: TRBJ2-2
CDR3nt: TGTGCCAGCAGTTCTACAGGGTCGATTCAGCCCCAGCATTTT; CDR3aa: CASSSTGSIQPQHF; len: 14; d_gene: -; v_gene: TRBV6-5; abundance: -; j_gene: TRBJ1-5
CDR3nt: TGTGCCAGCAGCCTTTCGGTCCTTAATGAAAAACTGTTTTTT; CDR3aa: CASSLSVLNEKLFF; len: 14; d_gene: -; v_gene: TRBV7-6; abundance: -; j_gene: TRBJ1-4
CDR3nt: TGCGCCAGCAGCCTCAGGGCAGGCGTCGGTCAGCCCCAGCATTTT; CDR3aa: CASSLRAGVGQPQHF; len: 15; d_gene: -; v_gene: TRBV4-1; abundance: -; j_gene: TRBJ1-5
CDR3nt: TGTGCCAGCAGCTTAGAGGATCCAGACTTTCGCCAAGAGACCCAGTACTTC; CDR3aa: CASSLEDPDFRQETQYF; len: 17; d_gene: -; v_gene: TRBV7-2; abundance: -; j_gene: TRBJ2-5
CDR3nt: TGTGCCAGCAGTTCAGACAGGGAATCGTTTAGTCAGCCCCAGCATTTT; CDR3aa: CASSSDRESFSQPQHF; len: 16; d_gene: TRBD1; v_gene: TRBV6-6; abundance: -; j_gene: TRBJ1-5
CDR3nt: TGTGCCAGCAGCTCAAACCGGGACAGGAAAAATTCACCCCTCCACTTT; CDR3aa: CASSSNRDRKNSPLHF; len: 16; d_gene: TRBD1; v_gene: TRBV11-2; abundance: -; j_gene: TRBJ1-6
CDR3nt: TGTGCCAGTAGCCCCATTGAGGGGTTGAACACTGAAGCTTTCTTT; CDR3aa: CASSPIEGLNTEAFF; len: 15; d_gene: -; v_gene: TRBV19; abundance: -; j_gene: TRBJ1-1
CDR3nt: TGTGCTAGTGGTCCCGCCACGCGGGACTATGGCTACACCTTC; CDR3aa: CASGPATRDYGYTF; len: 14; d_gene: -; v_gene: TRBV12-5; abundance: -; j_gene: TRBJ1-2
CDR3nt: TGTGCCAGCAGCCCTAGCGGGGGGGCCCGGACCGGGGAGCTGTTTTTT; CDR3aa: CASSPSGGARTGELFF; len: 16; d_gene: TRBD2; v_gene: TRBV5-8; abundance: -; j_gene: TRBJ2-2
CDR3nt: TGTGCCAGCAGCTACCGGGACCTCTCGGACCTTAACACTGAAGCTTTCTTT; CDR3aa: CASSYRDLSDLNTEAFF; len: 17; d_gene: -; v_gene: TRBV13; abundance: -; j_gene: TRBJ1-1
CDR3nt: TGTGCCAGCAGTGAAGCGGGGGGCCTCGGTAACACCGGGGAGCTGTTTTTT; CDR3aa: CASSEAGGLGNTGELFF; len: 17; d_gene: -; v_gene: TRBV2; abundance: -; j_gene: TRBJ2-2
CDR3nt: TGTGCCAGCAGCTTCTCCAACTATGGCTACACCTTC; CDR3aa: CASSFSNYGYTF; len: 12; d_gene: -; v_gene: TRBV11-2; abundance: -; j_gene: TRBJ1-2
CDR3nt: TGTGCCAGTCAGGGGAACACTGAAGCTTTCTTT; CDR3aa: CASQGNTEAFF; len: 11; d_gene: -; v_gene: TRBV2; abundance: -; j_gene: TRBJ1-1
CDR3nt: TGCGCCAGCAGCGGACCGACAGGGACCTACGAGCAGTACTTC; CDR3aa: CASSGPTGTYEQYF; len: 14; d_gene: TRBD1; v_gene: TRBV4-1; abundance: -; j_gene: TRBJ2-7
CDR3nt: TGCGCCAGCAGCCAAGATCTAGGCAGGTACGAGCAGTACTTC; CDR3aa: CASSQDLGRYEQYF; len: 14; d_gene: -; v_gene: TRBV4-3; abundance: -; j_gene: TRBJ2-7
CDR3nt: TGTGCCTGGAGTTCCGGGACGGTGAGCAATCAGCCCCAGCATTTT; CDR3aa: CAWSSGTVSNQPQHF; len: 15; d_gene: -; v_gene: TRBV30; abundance: -; j_gene: TRBJ1-5
CDR3nt: TGTGCCAGCTCACCAAGGGGCTACGAGCAGTACTTC; CDR3aa: CASSPRGYEQYF; len: 12; d_gene: -; v_gene: TRBV18; abundance: large; j_gene: TRBJ2-7
CDR3nt: TGCAGCGTTGAAGGGGGGAGGGCCTACAATGAGCAGTTCTTC; CDR3aa: CSVEGGRAYNEQFF; len: 14; d_gene: TRBD2; v_gene: TRBV29-1; abundance: once; j_gene: TRBJ2-1
CDR3nt: TGTGCCAGTAGTATAAAGGGAGACACTGAAGCTTTCTTT; CDR3aa: CASSIKGDTEAFF; len: 13; d_gene: -; v_gene: TRBV19; abundance: once; j_gene: TRBJ1-1
CDR3nt: TGTGCCAGCAGCCCCAGGGCTAGCGGGGGCTACAATGAGCAGTTCTTC; CDR3aa: CASSPRASGGYNEQFF; len: 16; d_gene: TRBD2; v_gene: TRBV5-4; abundance: once; j_gene: TRBJ2-1
CDR3nt: TGCGCCAGCAGCTTGGCAGGGTTAGAGACCCAGTACTTC; CDR3aa: CASSLAGLETQYF; len: 13; d_gene: -; v_gene: TRBV5-1; abundance: few; j_gene: TRBJ2-5
CDR3nt: TGTGCCAGCAGCTTGTGGACAAGCAACACTGAAGCTTTCTTT; CDR3aa: CASSLWTSNTEAFF; len: 14; d_gene: -; v_gene: TRBV13; abundance: -; j_gene: TRBJ1-1
CDR3nt: TGTGCCAGCAGCAAAGGACCCTCGGGGCGAACCGCGCCTCACAATTCACCCCTCCACTTT; CDR3aa: CASSKGPSGRTAPHNSPLHF; len: 20; d_gene: -; v_gene: TRBV21-1; abundance: -; j_gene: TRBJ1-6
CDR3nt: TGTGCCAGCAGCTTCTGGGGGGGGGCCAAAAACATTCAGTACTTC; CDR3aa: CASSFWGGAKNIQYF; len: 15; d_gene: TRBD2; v_gene: TRBV5-4; abundance: -; j_gene: TRBJ2-4
CDR3nt: TGTGCCAGCAGTTTATCGTCAGGGGAGACGACCTACGAGCAGTACTTC; CDR3aa: CASSLSSGETTYEQYF; len: 16; d_gene: -; v_gene: TRBV27; abundance: -; j_gene: TRBJ2-7
CDR3nt: TGTGCCAGCAGCACCGGACTAGCGGGGCAAGATACGCAGTATTTT; CDR3aa: CASSTGLAGQDTQYF; len: 15; d_gene: TRBD2; v_gene: TRBV7-9; abundance: -; j_gene: TRBJ2-3
CDR3nt: TGTGCCAGCAGCTTAGCGCTTAGATCGGGACTAGATCCGTACTTC; CDR3aa: CASSLALRSGLDPYF; len: 15; d_gene: TRBD2; v_gene: TRBV7-2; abundance: -; j_gene: TRBJ2-7
CDR3nt: TGTGCCAGCAGCTTATGGGGGGACAATGAAAAACCGTTTTTT; CDR3aa: CASSLWGDNEKPFF; len: 14; d_gene: -; v_gene: TRBV5-6; abundance: -; j_gene: TRBJ1-4